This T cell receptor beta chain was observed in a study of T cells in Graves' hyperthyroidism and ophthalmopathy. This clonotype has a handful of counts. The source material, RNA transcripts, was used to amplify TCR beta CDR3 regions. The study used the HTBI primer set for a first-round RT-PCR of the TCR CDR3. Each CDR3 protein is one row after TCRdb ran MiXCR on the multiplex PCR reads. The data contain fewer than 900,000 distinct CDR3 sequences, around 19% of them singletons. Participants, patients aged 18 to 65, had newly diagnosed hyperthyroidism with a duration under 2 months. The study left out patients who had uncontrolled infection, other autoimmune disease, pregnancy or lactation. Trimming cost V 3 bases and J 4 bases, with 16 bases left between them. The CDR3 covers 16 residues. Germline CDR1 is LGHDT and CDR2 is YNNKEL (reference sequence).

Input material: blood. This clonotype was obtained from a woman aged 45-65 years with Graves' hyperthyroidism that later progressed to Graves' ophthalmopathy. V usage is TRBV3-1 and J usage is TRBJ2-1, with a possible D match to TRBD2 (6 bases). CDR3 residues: CASSQARDSPYNEQFF. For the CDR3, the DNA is TGTGCCAGCAGCCAGGCCCGGGACTCCCCTTACAATGAGCAGTTCTTC.